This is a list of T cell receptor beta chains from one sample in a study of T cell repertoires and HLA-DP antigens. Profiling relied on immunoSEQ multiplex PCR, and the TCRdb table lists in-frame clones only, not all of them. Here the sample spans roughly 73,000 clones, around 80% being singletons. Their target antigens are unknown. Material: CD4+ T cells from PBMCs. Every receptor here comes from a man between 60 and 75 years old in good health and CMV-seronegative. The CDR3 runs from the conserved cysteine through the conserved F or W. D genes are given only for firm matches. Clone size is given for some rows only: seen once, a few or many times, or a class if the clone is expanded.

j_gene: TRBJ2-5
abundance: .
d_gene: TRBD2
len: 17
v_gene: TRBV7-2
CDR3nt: TGTGCCAGCAGCTTAGTTTCCAGCGGGGGGGCGGCGGAGACCCAGTACTTC
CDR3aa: CASSLVSSGGAAETQYF

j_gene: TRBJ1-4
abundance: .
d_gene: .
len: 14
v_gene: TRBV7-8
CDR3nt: TGTGCCAGCAGCTCCCGGAGACAGCGGGAAAAACTGTTTTTT
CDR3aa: CASSSRRQREKLFF

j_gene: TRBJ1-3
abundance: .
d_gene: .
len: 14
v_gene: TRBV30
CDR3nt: TGTGCCTGGAGTGCGGGGACTCCTGGAAACACCATATATTTT
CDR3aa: CAWSAGTPGNTIYF

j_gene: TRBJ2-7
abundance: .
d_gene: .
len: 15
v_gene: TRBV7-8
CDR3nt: TGTGCCAGCAGCTTAGCTCCCCCACCAGACTACGAGCAGTACTTC
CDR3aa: CASSLAPPPDYEQYF

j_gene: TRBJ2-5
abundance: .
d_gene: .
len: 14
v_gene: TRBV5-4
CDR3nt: TGTGCCAGCAGCGACCTACAGCTACAAGAGACCCAGTACTTC
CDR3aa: CASSDLQLQETQYF

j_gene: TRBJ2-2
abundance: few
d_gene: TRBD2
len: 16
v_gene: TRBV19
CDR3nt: TGTGCCAGTAGTGCCTTTAGCGGGTTCGCTACCGGGGAGCTGTTTTTT
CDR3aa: CASSAFSGFATGELFF

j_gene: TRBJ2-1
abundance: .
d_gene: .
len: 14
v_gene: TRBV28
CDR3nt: TGTGCCAGCAGTTTATGGGGTAGCCCCAGTGGGCAGTTCTTC
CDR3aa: CASSLWGSPSGQFF

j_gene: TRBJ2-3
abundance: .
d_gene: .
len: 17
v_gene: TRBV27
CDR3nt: TGTGCCAGCAGTCCGACCTTGGACCGATCTAGCACAGATACGCAGTATTTT
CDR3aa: CASSPTLDRSSTDTQYF

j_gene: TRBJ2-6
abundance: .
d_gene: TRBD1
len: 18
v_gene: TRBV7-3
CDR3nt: TGTGCCAGCAGCTTAGGGACAGGGGTATTCGCTGGGGCCAACGTCCTGACTTTC
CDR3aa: CASSLGTGVFAGANVLTF

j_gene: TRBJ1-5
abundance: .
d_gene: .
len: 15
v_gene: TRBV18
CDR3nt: TGTGCCAGCCGCCGAAGGGGAGATAGCAATCAGCCCCAGCATTTT
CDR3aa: CASRRRGDSNQPQHF

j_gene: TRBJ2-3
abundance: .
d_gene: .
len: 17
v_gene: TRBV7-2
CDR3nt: TGTGCCAGCAGCAAACGAGGGACGGGGGCAGAATTGAATACGCAGTATTTT
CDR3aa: CASSKRGTGAELNTQYF

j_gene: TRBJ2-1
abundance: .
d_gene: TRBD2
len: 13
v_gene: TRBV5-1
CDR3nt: TGCGCCAGCAGCTTTCAGGGCGGGAGGGCCGGGTTCTTC
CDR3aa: CASSFQGGRAGFF

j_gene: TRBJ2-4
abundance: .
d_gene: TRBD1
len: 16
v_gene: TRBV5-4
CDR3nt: TGTGCCAGCAGCTTGGGGGGACAGGGGGCATATAGCATTCAGTACTTC
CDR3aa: CASSLGGQGAYSIQYF

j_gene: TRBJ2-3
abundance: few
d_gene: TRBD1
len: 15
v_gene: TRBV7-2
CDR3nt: TGTGCCAGCAGCCGACAGGGGCTGAACACAGATACGCAGTATTTT
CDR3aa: CASSRQGLNTDTQYF

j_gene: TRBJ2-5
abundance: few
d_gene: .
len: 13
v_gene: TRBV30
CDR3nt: TGTGCCTGGAGTGTGATCCCTCAAGAGACCCAGTACTTC
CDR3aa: CAWSVIPQETQYF

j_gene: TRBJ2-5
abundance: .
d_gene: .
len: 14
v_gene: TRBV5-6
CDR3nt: TGTGCCAGCAGCTTCGGTAGGGGCCAAGAGACCCAGTACTTC
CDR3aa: CASSFGRGQETQYF

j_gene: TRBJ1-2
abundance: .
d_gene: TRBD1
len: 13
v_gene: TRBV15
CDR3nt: TGTGCCACCAGCCCCCGGGACAGGGCTGGCTACACCTTC
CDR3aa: CATSPRDRAGYTF

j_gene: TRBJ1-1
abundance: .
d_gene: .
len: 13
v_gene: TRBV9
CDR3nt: TGTGCCAGCAGCCAACAGGGGAACACTGAAGCTTTCTTT
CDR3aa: CASSQQGNTEAFF

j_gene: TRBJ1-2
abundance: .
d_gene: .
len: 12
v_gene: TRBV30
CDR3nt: TGTGCCTGGAGTGTGATAAACTATGGCTACACCTTC
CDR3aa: CAWSVINYGYTF

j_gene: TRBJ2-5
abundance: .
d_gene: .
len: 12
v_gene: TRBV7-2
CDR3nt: TGTGCCAGCAATAACGGTCCTGGGACCCAGTACTTC
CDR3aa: CASNNGPGTQYF

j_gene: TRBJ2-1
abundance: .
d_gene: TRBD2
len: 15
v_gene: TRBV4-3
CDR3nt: TGCGCCAGCAGCCAAGAGGGCGGGGGAATAGCTGAGCAGTTCTTC
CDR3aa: CASSQEGGGIAEQFF

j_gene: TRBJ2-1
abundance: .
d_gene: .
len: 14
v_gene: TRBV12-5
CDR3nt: TGTGCTAGTGGTTTGCCGGGGGACTACAATGAGCAGTTCTTC
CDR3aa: CASGLPGDYNEQFF

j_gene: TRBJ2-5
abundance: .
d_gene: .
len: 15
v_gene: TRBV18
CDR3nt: TGTGCCAGCTCACCACCGAGCTTCCCCCAAGAGACCCAGTACTTC
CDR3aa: CASSPPSFPQETQYF

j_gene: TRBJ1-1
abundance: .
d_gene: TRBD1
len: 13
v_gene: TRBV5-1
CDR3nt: TGCGCCAGCAGCGAAGACAGGGGGACTGAAGCTTTCTTT
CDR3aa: CASSEDRGTEAFF

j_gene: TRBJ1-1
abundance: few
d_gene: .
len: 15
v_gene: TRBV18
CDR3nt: TGTGCCAGCTCCCCACTCCGGGGAGTCGAAACTGAAGCTTTCTTT
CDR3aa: CASSPLRGVETEAFF

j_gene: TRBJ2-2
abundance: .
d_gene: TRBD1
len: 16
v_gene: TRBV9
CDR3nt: TGTGCCAGCAGCGCCCCGGGACAGGGCGACACCGGGGAGCTGTTTTTT
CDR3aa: CASSAPGQGDTGELFF

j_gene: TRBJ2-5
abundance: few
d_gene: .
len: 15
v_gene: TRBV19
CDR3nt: TGTGCCAGTAGTACCCCGGGACCTGGGCGAGAGACCCAGTACTTC
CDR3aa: CASSTPGPGRETQYF

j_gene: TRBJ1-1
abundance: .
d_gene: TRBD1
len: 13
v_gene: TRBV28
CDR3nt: TGTGCCACTAGGGGACAGCTGAACACTGAAGCTTTCTTT
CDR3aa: CATRGQLNTEAFF

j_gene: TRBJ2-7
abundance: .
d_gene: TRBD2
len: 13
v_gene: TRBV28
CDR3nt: TGTGCCAGCAGTTGGACTAGTCCCAACGAGCAGTACTTC
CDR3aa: CASSWTSPNEQYF

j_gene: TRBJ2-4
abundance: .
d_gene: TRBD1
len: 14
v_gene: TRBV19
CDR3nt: TGTGCCAGTACCCGGACAGGGGCCGACAGCATTCAGTACTTC
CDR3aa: CASTRTGADSIQYF

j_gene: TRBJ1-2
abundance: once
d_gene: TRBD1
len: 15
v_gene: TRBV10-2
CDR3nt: TGCGCCAGCAGTTCCGGGACAGGGGGATTCTATGGCTACACCTTC
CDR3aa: CASSSGTGGFYGYTF

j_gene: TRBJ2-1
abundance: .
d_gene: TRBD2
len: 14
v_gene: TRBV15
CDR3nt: TGTGCCACCAGCAGTCGCGGGAGTAATAATGAGCAGTTCTTC
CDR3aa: CATSSRGSNNEQFF

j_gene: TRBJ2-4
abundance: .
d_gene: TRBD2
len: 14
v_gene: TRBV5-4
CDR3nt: TGTGCCAGCAGGCCCGGGCAGGCGGGAGGCATTCAGTACTTC
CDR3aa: CASRPGQAGGIQYF

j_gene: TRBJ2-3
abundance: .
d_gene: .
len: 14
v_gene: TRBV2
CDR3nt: TGTGCCAGCAGTGAAGAGGGGGTCACAGATACGCAGTATTTT
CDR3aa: CASSEEGVTDTQYF

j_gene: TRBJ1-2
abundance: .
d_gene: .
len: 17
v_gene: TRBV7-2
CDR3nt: TGTGCCAGCAGCTTATTCGGGGTCGGTGACCTTAACTATGGCTACACCTTC
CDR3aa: CASSLFGVGDLNYGYTF

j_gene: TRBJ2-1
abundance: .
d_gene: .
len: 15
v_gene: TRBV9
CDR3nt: TGTGCCAGCAGCGTAGACCCCTCCGGGGCCGGTGAGCAGTTCTTC
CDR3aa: CASSVDPSGAGEQFF

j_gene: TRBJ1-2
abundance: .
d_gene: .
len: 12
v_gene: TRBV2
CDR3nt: TGTGCCGGAGGTCAGGGACGCTATGGCTACACCTTC
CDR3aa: CAGGQGRYGYTF

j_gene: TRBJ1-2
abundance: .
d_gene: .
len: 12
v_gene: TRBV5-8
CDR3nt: TGTGCCAGCAGCTTAGGGCACAGGGGCTACACCTTC
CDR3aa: CASSLGHRGYTF

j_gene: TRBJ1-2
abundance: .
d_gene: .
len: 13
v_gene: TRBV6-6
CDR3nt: TGTGCCAGCAGTTACTCACGTGGGTCGGGCTACACCTTC
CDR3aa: CASSYSRGSGYTF

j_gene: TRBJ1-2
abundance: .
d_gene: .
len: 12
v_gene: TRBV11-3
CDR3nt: TGTGCCAGCAGCTTAGGGGGCTATGGCTACACCTTC
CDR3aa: CASSLGGYGYTF

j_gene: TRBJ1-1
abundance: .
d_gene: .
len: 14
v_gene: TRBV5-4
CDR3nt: TGTGCCAGCAGCTTGGACAGGGATCACACTGAAGCTTTCTTT
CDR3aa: CASSLDRDHTEAFF

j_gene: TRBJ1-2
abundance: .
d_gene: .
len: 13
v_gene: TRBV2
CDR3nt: TGTGCCAGCAAGAGCCCTTCGGGGAAAAGCTACACCTTC
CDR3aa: CASKSPSGKSYTF

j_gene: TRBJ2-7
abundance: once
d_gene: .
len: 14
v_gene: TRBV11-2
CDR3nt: TGTGCCAGCAGCTACCGGGTCGGCACCCACGAGCAGTACTTC
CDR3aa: CASSYRVGTHEQYF

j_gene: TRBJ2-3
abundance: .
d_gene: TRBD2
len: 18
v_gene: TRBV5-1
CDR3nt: TGCGCCAGCAGCTGGTCGCCTAGCGGGGGGGCCTTGACAGATACGCAGTATTTT
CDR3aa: CASSWSPSGGALTDTQYF

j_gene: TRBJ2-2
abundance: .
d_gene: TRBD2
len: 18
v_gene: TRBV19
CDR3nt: TGTGCCAGTAGTAACCCCCCTAGCGGGACCATTAACACCGGGGAGCTGTTTTTT
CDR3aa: CASSNPPSGTINTGELFF

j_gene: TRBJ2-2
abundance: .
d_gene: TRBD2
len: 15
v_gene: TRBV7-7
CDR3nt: TGTGCCAGCAGCCCGGGACTAGCGTTCACCGGGGAGCTGTTTTTT
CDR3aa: CASSPGLAFTGELFF

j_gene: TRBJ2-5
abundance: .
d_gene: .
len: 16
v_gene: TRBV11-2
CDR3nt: TGTGCCAGCAGCTGGCGTAAGGCGGCAGGAAAAGAGACCCAGTACTTC
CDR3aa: CASSWRKAAGKETQYF

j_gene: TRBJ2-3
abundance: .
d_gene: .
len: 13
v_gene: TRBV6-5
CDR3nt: TGTGCCAGCAGAAGATATAGCACAGATACGCAGTATTTT
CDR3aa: CASRRYSTDTQYF

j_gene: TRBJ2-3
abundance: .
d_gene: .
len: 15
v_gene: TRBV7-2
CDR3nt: TGTGCCAGCAGCTTAGGACTAAACCCCACAGATACGCAGTATTTT
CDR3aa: CASSLGLNPTDTQYF

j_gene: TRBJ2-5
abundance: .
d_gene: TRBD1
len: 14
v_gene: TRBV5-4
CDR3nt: TGTGCCAGCAGCTTGGAGGGGGCCGGGGAGACCCAGTACTTC
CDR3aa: CASSLEGAGETQYF

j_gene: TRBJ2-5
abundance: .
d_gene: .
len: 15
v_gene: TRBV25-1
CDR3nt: TGTGCCAGCGGGGTGACAGACGGTCCGGGGGAGACCCAGTACTTC
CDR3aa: CASGVTDGPGETQYF

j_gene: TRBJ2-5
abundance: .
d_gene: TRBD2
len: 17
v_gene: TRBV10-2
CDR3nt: TGCGCCAGCAGACCACTAGCGGGGGGCCGGGGGCGAGAGACCCAGTACTTC
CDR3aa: CASRPLAGGRGRETQYF

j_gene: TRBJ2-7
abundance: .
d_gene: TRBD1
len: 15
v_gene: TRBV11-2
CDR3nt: TGTGCCAGCAGCCGCGGGACAGGTTTTTCCTACGAGCAGTACTTC
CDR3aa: CASSRGTGFSYEQYF

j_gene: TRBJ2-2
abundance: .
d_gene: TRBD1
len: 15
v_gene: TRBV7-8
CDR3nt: TGTGCCAGCACAAGGAACAGGGGCGACACCGGGGAGCTGTTTTTT
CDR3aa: CASTRNRGDTGELFF

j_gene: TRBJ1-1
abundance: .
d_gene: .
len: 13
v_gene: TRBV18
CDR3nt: TGTGCCAGCTCACCAGGGTGGAACACTGAAGCTTTCTTT
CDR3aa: CASSPGWNTEAFF

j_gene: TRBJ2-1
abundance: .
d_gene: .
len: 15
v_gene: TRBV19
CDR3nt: TGTGCCAGTAGTATGATCCAGGTATCTTACAATGAGCAGTTCTTC
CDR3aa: CASSMIQVSYNEQFF

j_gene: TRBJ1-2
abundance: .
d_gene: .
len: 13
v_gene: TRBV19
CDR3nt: TGTGCCAGTAGTATGGGGCAGGGGTATGGCTACACCTTC
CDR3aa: CASSMGQGYGYTF